This T cell receptor beta chain derives from a study of blood T cell repertoires in COVID-19. Two consecutive negative NP/OP PCR tests, clearance, or resolved symptoms defined Cohort 3 recovery. The method was immunoSEQ multiplex PCR; TCRdb's version includes in-frame clones alone and lacks a portion of them. Of some 330,000 clones detected, roughly 90% appear once; the ten largest clones hold roughly 18%. CDR3 size: 15 residues. The chain links TRBV21-1 to TRBJ2-7; the tabulated D call, TRBD2, remains unverified against the DNA. TRBV21-1 is recorded as a pseudogene. The clonotype originates from a woman aged 25-40 years who had recovered from COVID-19. The sequencing input was PBMCs or T cells enriched from blood (not recorded which). Here the CDR3 DNA reads TGTGCCAGCAGCAGATCCGGAGCGAGCGGATACGAGCAGTACTTC. As protein: CASSRSGASGYEQYF.